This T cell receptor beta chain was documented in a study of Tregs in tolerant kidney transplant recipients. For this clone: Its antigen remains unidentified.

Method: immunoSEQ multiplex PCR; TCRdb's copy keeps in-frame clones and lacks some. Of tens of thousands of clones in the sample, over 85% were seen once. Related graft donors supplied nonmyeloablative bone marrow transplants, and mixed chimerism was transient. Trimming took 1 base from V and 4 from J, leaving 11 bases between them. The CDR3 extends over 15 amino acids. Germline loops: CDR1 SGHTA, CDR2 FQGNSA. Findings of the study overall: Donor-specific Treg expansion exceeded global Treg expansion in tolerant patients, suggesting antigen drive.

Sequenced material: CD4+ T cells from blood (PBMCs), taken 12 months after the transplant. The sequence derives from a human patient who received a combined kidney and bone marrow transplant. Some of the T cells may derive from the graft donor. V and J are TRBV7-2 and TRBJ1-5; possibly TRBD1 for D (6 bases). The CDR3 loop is CASSLVDRGNQPQHF. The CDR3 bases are TGTGCCAGCAGCTTAGTGGACAGAGGAAATCAGCCCCAGCATTTT.